Listed here are 25 T cell receptor beta chains from one sample, sequenced in a study of CD4 T cells in relation to SARS-CoV-2 and coronaviruses (dated by TCRdb to the early 2020s). The receptor library was made with the immunoSEQ multiplex PCR assay. TCRdb provides this immuneACCESS table in a form limited to in-frame rearrangements. Some clones are lacking; in checked studies, under half of them reflect an unresolved V gene, and why the rest are absent is not known. The sample table holds about 65,000 clones, of which over 80% were seen once. About 1.6% of the sample goes to the ten largest clones. CD4+ T cells from unexposed donors were collected before the COVID-19 pandemic (2011-2018). The sample consisted of memory CD4+ T cells from PBMCs. The sample's cell subset or site label, decoded: memory (non-naive) CD4+ T cells. The receptors derive from a human donor in good health.

The rearrangement joins TRBV3-1 (or the pseudogene TRBV3-2) to TRBJ2-3; the D is unclear. In germline, CDR1 is LGHDT, CDR2 YNNKEL (reference sequence). The CDR3 contains 12 residues. Deletions cut 2 bases from V and 6 bases from J, with 6 bases between. The CDR3 DNA reads as TGTGCCAGCAGCCAAACGGCGGATACGCAGTATTTT. Encoded protein: CASSQTADTQYF.

This rearrangement joins TRBV19 to TRBJ1-2; 8 positions agree with TRBD1. Unmatched junction bases numbered 15, after V lost 4 bases and J lost 5 bases. Germline V gene sequence: CDR1 LNHDA, CDR2 SQIVND (reference sequence). The CDR3 sequence is 17 residues long. CDR3 loop: CASSNPPTGDRSYGYTF. As DNA, the CDR3 is TGTGCCAGTAGTAATCCCCCGACAGGGGATAGGTCATATGGCTACACCTTC.

V gene TRBV6-6 combines with J gene TRBJ1-2; 8 nucleotides align to TRBD1. This CDR3 is built from 14 residues. From germline, CDR1 is MNHNY and CDR2 SVGAGI (reference sequence). V lost 5 bases and J lost 2; bases outside the gene matches: 4. The CDR3 loop reads CASSTGQENYGYTF. The CDR3, as DNA: TGTGCCAGCAGTACGGGACAGGAAAACTATGGCTACACCTTC.

The V and J genes are TRBV21-1 and TRBJ2-7; the table's D call of TRBD1 was not tested on the DNA. TRBV21-1 is given as a pseudogene. The CDR3 covers 17 residues. The CDR3 sequence is CASSSRDSFKYSYEQYF. The CDR3, as DNA: TGTGCCAGCAGCTCCCGGGACAGCTTTAAGTACTCCTACGAGCAGTACTTC.

This rearrangement joins TRBV5-1 to TRBJ2-1; TRBD1 might be the D (6 bases). CDR1 is SGHRS, CDR2 YFSETQ, per germline. The CDR3 has 13 residues. V was clipped by 5 bases and J by 4 bases, with 10 bases between them. Here the CDR3 reads CASSQDSYNEQFF. In nucleotides, the CDR3 is TGCGCCAGCAGTCAGGACAGTTACAATGAGCAGTTCTTC.

V gene TRBV2 combines with J gene TRBJ1-1; D is possibly TRBD1 (6 bases). Trimming left V 3 bases short and J 6 bases short, with 8 bases between. CDR3 length: 12 amino acids. Looked up from germline, CDR1 is SNHLY and CDR2 is FYNNEI. The CDR3 region has the DNA TGTGCCAGCAGTGACAGGGGCGCTGAAGCTTTCTTT. Translated: CASSDRGAEAFF.

The chain has TRBV7-2 and TRBJ2-7; D unclear. This CDR3 has 14 amino acids. Germline CDR1 is SGHTA and CDR2 is FQGNSA. Trimming pared 1 base from V and 4 bases from J, leaving 11 bases between. This chain's CDR3 is CASSLGLALYEQYF. The CDR3 DNA reads TGTGCCAGCAGCTTAGGCCTCGCGCTATACGAGCAGTACTTC. Based on the CDR3 plus reference TRBV7-2 and TRBJ2-7, the full variable domain is GAGVSQSPSNKVTEKGKDVELRCDPISGHTALYWYRQSLGQGLEFLIYFQGNSAPDKSGLPSDRFSAERTGGSVSTLTIQRTQQEDSAVYLCASSLGLALYEQYFGPGTRLTVT.

The genes are TRBV28 and TRBJ2-1; 7 bases agree with TRBD1. The CDR3 sequence is 15 residues long. Looked up from germline, CDR1 is MDHEN and CDR2 is SYDVKM. J lost 0 bases, V lost 6 bases, and 5 bases had no gene match. CDR3 nucleotides: TGTGCCAGCAGCCCGGACAGGAGCTCCTACAATGAGCAGTTCTTC. It specifies CASSPDRSSYNEQFF.

The chain is built from TRBV11-2 and TRBJ2-1, with TRBD2 as a possible D gene (7 bases). With 4 bases removed from V and 8 bases from J, the gap between germline ends came to 15 bases. CDR3 length: 14 residues. Looked up from germline, CDR1 is SGHAT and CDR2 is FQNNGV. The CDR3, as DNA: TGTGCCAGCAGCTGGGGGGGCAGGGACGATGAGCAGTTCTTC. Protein sequence: CASSWGGRDDEQFF.

CDR3 bases: TGCGCCAGCAGCGGCCCCGCTTGGGACGAGCAGTACTTC. It is translated as CASSGPAWDEQYF. The chain links TRBV10-2 to TRBJ2-7, with D unclear. This CDR3 comprises 13 residues. The germline V gene encodes CDR1 WSHSY and CDR2 SAAADI. V dropped 6 bases and J dropped 5 bases, with 14 bases sitting between them.

The V and J genes are TRBV4-3 and TRBJ1-1; no reliable D call. The V and J ends lost 0 bases and 5 bases respectively, with 7 bases between them. The CDR3 runs 13 residues. From germline, CDR1 is LGHNA and CDR2 YSLEER. CDR3 sequence reads: CASSQEVRTEAFF. CDR3 nucleotides: TGCGCCAGCAGCCAAGAGGTGAGGACTGAAGCTTTCTTT.

The chain uses TRBV11-3 and TRBJ2-1; 12 nucleotides align to TRBD2. The CDR3 covers 17 residues. V was clipped by 2 bases and J by 0 bases; unmatched bases: 2. The germline gives CDR1 SGHNT, CDR2 YENEEA. CDR3 coding DNA: TGTGCCAGCAGCTTATCTAGCGGGAGGGCCTCCTACAATGAGCAGTTCTTC. Protein sequence: CASSLSSGRASYNEQFF.

This chain links TRBV5-4 with TRBJ2-7; 9 positions agree with TRBD1. The junction had 5 bases not matched to a gene; V was cut back by 3 bases and J by 1 base. This CDR3 contains 15 residues. CDR1 is SGHNT and CDR2 is YYREEE in the germline V gene (reference sequence). CDR3 sequence (DNA): TGTGCCAGCAGCTCCCGGGACAGGGCATCCTACGAGCAGTACTTC. Its translation is CASSSRDRASYEQYF.

V gene TRBV6-5 combines with J gene TRBJ1-5, with D unclear. This CDR3 spans 13 amino acids. Trimming shortened V by 6 bases and J by 1 base, and 7 bases separated the two germline ends. CDR1 is MNHEY, CDR2 SVGAGI, per germline. The CDR3 sequence is CASSVGSNQPQHF. CDR3 nucleotides: TGTGCCAGCAGCGTGGGGAGCAATCAGCCCCAGCATTTT.

This chain joins TRBV9 and TRBJ2-3; TRBD2 might be the D (7 bases). Germline loops: CDR1 SGDLS, CDR2 YYNGEE. The germline V and J ends were trimmed by 0 bases and 0 bases, with 17 bases remaining between them. The CDR3 spans 18 residues. The DNA of the CDR3 is TGTGCCAGCAGCGTAGGTATGAGGGGGGGCCGTAGCACAGATACGCAGTATTTT. Translation: CASSVGMRGGRSTDTQYF. Based on the CDR3 plus reference TRBV9 and TRBJ2-3, the full variable domain is DSGVTQTPKHLITATGQRVTLRCSPRSGDLSVYWYQQSLDQGLQFLIQYYNGEERAKGNILERFSAQQFPDLHSELNLSSLELGDSALYFCASSVGMRGGRSTDTQYFGPGTRLTVL.

The rearrangement links TRBV7-2 to TRBJ1-3; a possible D gene is TRBD1 (5 bases). This CDR3 has 15 amino acids. The V gene lost 5 bases and the J gene lost 0 bases, with 11 bases spanning the gap. Germline V gene data show CDR1 as SGHTA and CDR2 as FQGNSA. CDR3 DNA: TGTGCCAGCAGCACCACAGGAAGCTCTGGAAACACCATATATTTT. This codes for CASSTTGSSGNTIYF.

The V gene is TRBV5-1, the J gene TRBJ2-6, with unresolved D. Trimming shortened V by 5 bases and J by 4 bases, and 10 bases separated the two germline ends. Germline assignment: CDR1 SGHRS and CDR2 YFSETQ. This CDR3 has 14 amino acids. The CDR3 spells CASRRTAGANVLTF. The CDR3 DNA reads TGCGCCAGCAGGCGAACCGCCGGGGCCAACGTCCTGACTTTC. Full variable domain (outside the CDR3, taken from reference TRBV5-1 and TRBJ2-6): KAGVTQTPRYLIKTRGQQVTLSCSPISGHRSVSWYQQTPGQGLQFLFEYFSETQRNKGNFPGRFSGRQFSNSRSEMNVSTLELGDSALYLCASRRTAGANVLTFGAGSRLTVL.

The genes are TRBV19 and TRBJ1-5, with a possible D match to TRBD1 (6 bases). This CDR3 is 14 amino acids long. CDR1 is LNHDA and CDR2 is SQIVND in the germline V gene (reference sequence). Trimming removed 6 bases from V and 7 bases from J, with 16 bases in between. The CDR3: CASSGQLEGQPQHF. CDR3 in DNA: TGTGCCAGTAGCGGACAGTTGGAAGGGCAGCCCCAGCATTTT.

Concerning this clone: At one end the junction does not follow the germline gene, possibly because of a read error. The chain recombines TRBV2 with TRBJ2-3, with 10 nucleotides matching TRBD1. The CDR3 totals 15 residues. CDR1 is SNHLY, CDR2 FYNNEI, per germline. The CDR3 sequence: CASSEAGQGADTQYF. Here the CDR3 DNA reads TGTGCCAGCAGCGAAGCTGGACAGGGGGCAGATACGCAGTATTTT.

This chain uses TRBV7-9 with TRBJ1-1; TRBD1 matches at 8 bases. Germline CDR1 reads SEHNR; CDR2 reads FQNEAQ (reference sequence). The CDR3 has 13 amino acids. J gave up 3 bases and V 7 bases, and 4 bases lay outside the gene matches. CDR3 sequence: CASTLTGDTEAFF. The CDR3 DNA follows: TGTGCCAGCACCCTGACAGGGGACACTGAAGCTTTCTTT.

The rearrangement links TRBV29-1 to TRBJ1-1; 7 bases are shared with TRBD1. Germline V gene sequence: CDR1 SQVTM, CDR2 ANQGSEA. CDR3 length: 11 residues. CDR3 loop: CRAQGGTEAFF. The CDR3 DNA follows: TGCAGGGCGCAGGGGGGAACTGAAGCTTTCTTT.

This clone is a singleton in its sample. The chain links TRBV5-4 to TRBJ2-3; 8 bases line up with TRBD2. V shed 1 base and J 4 bases; nucleotides not matched to a gene: 8. Germline loops: CDR1 SGHNT, CDR2 YYREEE (reference sequence). This CDR3 region has 16 residues. CDR3 DNA sequence: TGTGCCAGCAGCTTGTTGGGCGGGGGGATCTCAGATACGCAGTATTTT. Translated: CASSLLGGGISDTQYF.

This clone was detected a few times. In DNA, the CDR3 is TGTGCCACCAGCGGGCACAGTTTCACTGAAGCTTTCTTT. This gives the protein CATSGHSFTEAFF. The V and J genes are TRBV24-1 and TRBJ1-1; no definite D call. The germline V and J ends were trimmed by 7 bases and 4 bases, with 12 bases remaining between them. The CDR3 is 13 amino acids. CDR1 is KGHDR, CDR2 SFDVKD, per germline.

This chain links TRBV27 with TRBJ1-2; possibly TRBD1 for D (5 bases). The CDR3 sequence is 13 residues long. V lost 3 bases, J lost 4 bases, and 9 bases lay in between. The germline CDR1 and CDR2 sequences are MNHEY and SMNVEV (reference sequence). The CDR3 sequence is CASSFRGSYGYTF. CDR3 coding DNA: TGTGCCAGCAGTTTTCGGGGGAGCTATGGCTACACCTTC.

V is TRBV28 and J is TRBJ2-3, with a weak D call TRBD2 (6 bases). The germline V and J ends were trimmed by 3 bases and 4 bases, with 14 bases remaining between them. The CDR3 is made up of 15 amino acids. Per the germline V gene, CDR1 is MDHEN and CDR2 is SYDVKM. CDR3 sequence (DNA): TGTGCCAGCAGTTTGGGGGGTTCGCGGGCAGATACGCAGTATTTT. It specifies CASSLGGSRADTQYF.